This TCR beta chain was identified in a study of PD-L1 blockade in urothelial cancer. Study-level background: Researchers found blood samples held a median of approximately 150,000 T cells. The study, taken as a whole, reports: More expansion of tumor-associated blood clones, seen at 3 weeks, marked durable-benefit patients.

Assay: immunoSEQ multiplex PCR; the TCRdb copy retains only in-frame clones and omits some. The data show approximately 44,000 clones, 75% to 95% seen once. The sample's time point: peripheral blood 6 weeks after treatment start. It was locally advanced or metastatic urothelial carcinoma that patients had. Peripheral blood mononuclear cells were collected from every patient before and during treatment, yielding between 1 and 8 samples per patient. Of note for this clone: Its antigen is currently unknown.

Germline assignment: CDR1 SNHLY and CDR2 FYNNEI. Trimming removed 3 bases at V and 2 bases at J, with 11 bases between. This CDR3 has 14 amino acids. Sequencing was performed on PBMCs, taken around atezolizumab (anti-PD-L1) treatment. The TCR originated in a man aged 65 to 79 with urothelial cancer. J is TRBJ2-7 and V is TRBV2; D is possibly TRBD1 (5 bases). CDR3 sequence: CASSEFARAYEQYF. In DNA form, the CDR3 reads TGTGCCAGCAGTGAGTTTGCCAGGGCCTACGAGCAGTACTTC.